Here is one T cell receptor (beta chain) with its context. Participants spanned ages roughly 18 to 95 years and resided in fewer than 30 US areas. Per the original data handling: It was from reference gene primer amplification that nucleated cell counts were estimated. Sequenced by immunoSEQ multiplex PCR; TCRdb stores in-frame clones only, minus some. V and J calls and clone size are given by that table; D and trimming were obtained from the DNA. The sample records approximately 240,000 clones, approximately 90% being singletons. Trimming cost V 2 bases and J 0 bases, with 5 bases left between them. From germline, CDR1 is ENHRY and CDR2 SYGVKD. The CDR3 runs 14 residues. The source of the sample is a study of blood T cell repertoires in COVID-19. On the study more broadly: T cells, B-cell-depleted T cells, or PBMCs provided the cDNA or gDNA that served as material.

V usage is TRBV10-3 and J usage is TRBJ1-3; D is uncertain. The source is a young woman in a cohort exposed to, infected with or recovered from COVID-19 (not recorded which). The sequencing input was PBMCs or T cells enriched from blood (not recorded which). The CDR3 spells CAISERSSGNTIYF. The CDR3 coding sequence is TGTGCCATCAGTGAGAGGAGCTCTGGAAACACCATATATTTT.